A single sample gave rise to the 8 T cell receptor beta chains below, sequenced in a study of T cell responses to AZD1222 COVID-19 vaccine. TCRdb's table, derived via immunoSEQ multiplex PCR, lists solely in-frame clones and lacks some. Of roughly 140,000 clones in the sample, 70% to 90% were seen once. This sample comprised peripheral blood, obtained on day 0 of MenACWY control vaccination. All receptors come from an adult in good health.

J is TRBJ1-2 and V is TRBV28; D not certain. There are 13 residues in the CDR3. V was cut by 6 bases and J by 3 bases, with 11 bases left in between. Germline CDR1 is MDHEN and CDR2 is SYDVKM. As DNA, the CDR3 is TGTGCCAGCAGAGTAAATAGTGACTATGGCTACACCTTC. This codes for CASRVNSDYGYTF.

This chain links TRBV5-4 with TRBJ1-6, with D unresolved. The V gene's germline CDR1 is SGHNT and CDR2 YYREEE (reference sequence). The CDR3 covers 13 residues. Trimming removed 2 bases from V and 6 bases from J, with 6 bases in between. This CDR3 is CASSLEINSPLHF. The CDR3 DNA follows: TGTGCCAGCAGCTTAGAGATTAATTCACCCCTCCACTTT.

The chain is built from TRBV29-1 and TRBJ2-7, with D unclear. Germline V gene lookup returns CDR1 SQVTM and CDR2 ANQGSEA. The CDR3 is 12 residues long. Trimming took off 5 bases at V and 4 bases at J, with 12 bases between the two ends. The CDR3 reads CSVLRASYEQYF. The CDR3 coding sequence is TGCAGCGTTCTACGGGCCTCATACGAGCAGTACTTC.

CDR3 in amino acids: CASEDSSSYNEQFF. CDR3 nucleotide sequence: TGTGCCAGTGAGGACAGCAGCTCCTACAATGAGCAGTTCTTC. The chain couples TRBV7-2 to TRBJ2-1; D possibly corresponds to TRBD1 (6 bases). Deletions cut 9 bases from V and 0 bases from J, with 12 bases between. Germline loops: CDR1 SGHTA, CDR2 FQGNSA. The CDR3 sequence is 14 residues long.

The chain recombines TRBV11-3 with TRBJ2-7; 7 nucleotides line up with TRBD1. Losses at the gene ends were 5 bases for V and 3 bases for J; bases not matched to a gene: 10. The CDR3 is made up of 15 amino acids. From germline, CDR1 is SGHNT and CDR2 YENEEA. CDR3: CASSPQAGGIYEQYF. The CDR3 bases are TGTGCCAGCAGCCCCCAGGCAGGGGGTATCTACGAGCAGTACTTC. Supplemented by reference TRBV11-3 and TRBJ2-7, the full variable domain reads EAGVVQSPRYKIIEKKQPVAFWCNPISGHNTLYWYLQNLGQGPELLIRYENEEAVDDSQLPKDRFSAERLKGVDSTLKIQPAELGDSAVYLCASSPQAGGIYEQYFGPGTRLTVT.

CDR3 sequence reads: CASSLEASGVGEQFF. CDR3 bases: TGTGCCAGCAGCTTAGAGGCTAGCGGGGTTGGTGAGCAGTTCTTC. This rearrangement joins TRBV7-2 to TRBJ2-1, with 9 bases lining up with TRBD2. V trimming: 1 base; J trimming: 9 bases; junction bases outside the gene matches: 7. The CDR3 is 15 amino acids. The V gene's germline CDR1 is SGHTA and CDR2 FQGNSA.

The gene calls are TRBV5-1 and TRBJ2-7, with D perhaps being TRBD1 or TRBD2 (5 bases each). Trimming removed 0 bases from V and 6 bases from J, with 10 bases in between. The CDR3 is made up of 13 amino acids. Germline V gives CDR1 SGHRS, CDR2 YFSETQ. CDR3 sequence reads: CASSLVTRGEQYF. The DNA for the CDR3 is TGCGCCAGCAGCTTGGTCACTAGGGGCGAGCAGTACTTC.

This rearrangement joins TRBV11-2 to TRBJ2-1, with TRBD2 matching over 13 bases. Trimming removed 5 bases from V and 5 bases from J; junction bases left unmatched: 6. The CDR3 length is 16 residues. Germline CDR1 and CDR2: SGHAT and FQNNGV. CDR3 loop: CASSPRLAGGHNEQFF. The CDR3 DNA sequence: TGTGCCAGCAGCCCCCGACTAGCGGGGGGTCACAATGAGCAGTTCTTC. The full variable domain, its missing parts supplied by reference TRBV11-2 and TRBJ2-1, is EAGVAQSPRYKIIEKRQSVAFWCNPISGHATLYWYQQILGQGPKLLIQFQNNGVVDDSQLPKDRFSAERLKGVDSTLKIQPAKLEDSAVYLCASSPRLAGGHNEQFFGPGTRLTVL.